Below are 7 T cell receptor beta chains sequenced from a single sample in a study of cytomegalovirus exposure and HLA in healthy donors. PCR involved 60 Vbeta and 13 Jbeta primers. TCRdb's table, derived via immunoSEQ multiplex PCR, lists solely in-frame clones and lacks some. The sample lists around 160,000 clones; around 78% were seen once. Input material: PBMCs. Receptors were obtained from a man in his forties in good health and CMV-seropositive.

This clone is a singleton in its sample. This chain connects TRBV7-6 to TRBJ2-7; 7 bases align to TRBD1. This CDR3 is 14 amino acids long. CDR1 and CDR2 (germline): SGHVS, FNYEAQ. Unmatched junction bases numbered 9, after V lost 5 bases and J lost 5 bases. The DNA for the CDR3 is TGTGCCAGCAGCCCGAGGACAGGCCATGACGAGCAGTACTTC. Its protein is CASSPRTGHDEQYF. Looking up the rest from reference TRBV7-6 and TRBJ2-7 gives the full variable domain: GAGVSQSPRYKVTKRGQDVALRCDPISGHVSLYWYRQALGQGPEFLTYFNYEAQQDKSGLPNDRFSAERPEGSISTLTIQRTEQRDSAMYRCASSPRTGHDEQYFGPGTRLTVT.

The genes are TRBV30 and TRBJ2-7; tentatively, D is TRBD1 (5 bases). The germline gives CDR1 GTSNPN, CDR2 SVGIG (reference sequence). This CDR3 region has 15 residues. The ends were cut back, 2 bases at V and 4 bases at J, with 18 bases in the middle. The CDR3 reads CAWSPTAARLYEQYF. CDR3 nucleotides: TGTGCCTGGAGTCCGACAGCTGCCCGTTTGTACGAGCAGTACTTC.

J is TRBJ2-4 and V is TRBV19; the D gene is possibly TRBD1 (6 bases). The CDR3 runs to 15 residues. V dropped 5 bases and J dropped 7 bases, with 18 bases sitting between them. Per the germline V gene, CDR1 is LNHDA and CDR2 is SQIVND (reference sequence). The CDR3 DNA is TGTGCCAGTAGTCCAGGCAGGGGCACTTTGAACATTCAGTACTTC. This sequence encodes CASSPGRGTLNIQYF.

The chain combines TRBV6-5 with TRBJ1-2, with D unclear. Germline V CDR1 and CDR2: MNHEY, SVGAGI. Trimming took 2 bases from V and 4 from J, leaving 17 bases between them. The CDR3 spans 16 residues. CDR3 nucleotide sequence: TGTGCCAGCAGTTACACTCGGCCCCCCCAGGCCTATGGCTACACCTTC. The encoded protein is CASSYTRPPQAYGYTF.

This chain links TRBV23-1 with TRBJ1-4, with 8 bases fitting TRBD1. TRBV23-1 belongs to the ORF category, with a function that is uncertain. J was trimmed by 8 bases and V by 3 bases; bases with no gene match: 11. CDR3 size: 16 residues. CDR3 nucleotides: TGCGCCAGCAGTCACCCGGGGACAGGCCGGGGGGAAAAACTGTTTTTT. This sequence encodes CASSHPGTGRGEKLFF.

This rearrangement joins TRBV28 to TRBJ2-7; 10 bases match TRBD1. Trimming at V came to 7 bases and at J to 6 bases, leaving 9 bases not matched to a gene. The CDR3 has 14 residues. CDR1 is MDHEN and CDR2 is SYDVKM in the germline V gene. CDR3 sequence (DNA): TGTGCCAGCACTCTAGGGGACAGGGGTAGCGAGCAGTACTTC. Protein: CASTLGDRGSEQYF.

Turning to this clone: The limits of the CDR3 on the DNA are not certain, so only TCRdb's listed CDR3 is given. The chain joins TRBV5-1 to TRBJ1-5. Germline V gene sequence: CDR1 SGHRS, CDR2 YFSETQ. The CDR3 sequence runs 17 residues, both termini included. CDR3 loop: CASSFGPGTDSNQPQHF.